The entry below gives a single TCR beta chain sequence along with its context. Its antigen is not known. The sample has other DNA sequences that encode this CDR3 too. This sample is part of a study of T cell responses to AZD1222 COVID-19 vaccine. Assay: immunoSEQ multiplex PCR; the TCRdb copy retains only in-frame clones and omits some. Of about 150,000 clones in the sample, around 91% were seen once. The CDR3 spans 11 residues. The V gene lost 3 bases and the J gene lost 7 bases, with 6 bases spanning the gap. Germline V gene sequence: CDR1 MDHEN, CDR2 SYDVKM. The study, taken as a whole, reports: When two AZD1222 doses had been given, Spike-specific TCR breadth and depth rose. The study found vaccine-associated CD4 TCRs spanning spike, dominant at 160-218 and 743-854.

The sequenced sample was peripheral blood, obtained on day 0 of AZD1222 vaccination. This clonotype originated in an adult in good health. The chain combines TRBV28 with TRBJ1-2; D is ambiguous. The CDR3 sequence is CASSFSSGYTF. CDR3 coding DNA: TGTGCCAGCAGTTTTAGTAGTGGCTACACCTTC.